This TCR beta chain was captured in a study of cytomegalovirus exposure and HLA in healthy donors. PCR was performed using 60 Vbeta and 13 Jbeta primers. The assay was immunoSEQ multiplex PCR, and TCRdb's table has in-frame clones only and misses some. Among 180,000 or so clones listed, almost 80% were seen once. The CDR3 loop spans 15 amino acids. Germline V lookup: CDR1 MNHNY, CDR2 SVGAGI (reference sequence). As for this clone: A read error may produce the germline difference seen at one junction end.

The chain joins TRBV6-6 to TRBJ2-7; 11 bases are shared with TRBD2. This clonotype originated in a man aged 50 or older in good health and CMV-seropositive. The specimen was PBMCs. CDR3 amino acids: CAISQTSGVSYEQYF. The DNA of the CDR3 is TGTGCCATCAGTCAGACTAGCGGGGTCTCCTACGAGCAGTACTTC.